The next 16 T cell receptor beta chains were all read from a single sample in a study of cytomegalovirus exposure and HLA in healthy donors. The PCR used 60 Vbeta and 13 Jbeta primers. Data came from immunoSEQ multiplex PCR; TCRdb stores just in-frame clones and leaves some out. The profile shows some 96,000 clones, roughly three quarters of them singletons. Sequenced sample: PBMCs. The receptor source for this set is a female donor in good health and CMV-seronegative.

The V and J genes are TRBV11-2 and TRBJ2-7; 10 positions agree with TRBD2. V lost 6 bases to trimming and J lost 0 bases; unmatched junction nucleotides: 8. Per germline, CDR1 SGHAT and CDR2 FQNNGV. This CDR3 is 16 amino acids long. The CDR3 protein is CASSSGTSEYSYEQYF. In DNA form, the CDR3 reads TGTGCCAGCAGTTCGGGGACTAGCGAGTACTCCTACGAGCAGTACTTC.

V gene TRBV11-3 combines with J gene TRBJ2-5; 7 nucleotides align to TRBD2. Germline V gene data show CDR1 as SGHNT and CDR2 as YENEEA. V lost 3 bases and J lost 11; bases outside the gene matches: 12. The CDR3 runs 14 residues. Here the CDR3 DNA reads TGTGCCAGCAGCTTGTCAGCGGGATCTGGGGAGCAGTACTTC. Its translation: CASSLSAGSGEQYF.

Turning to this clone: The junction shows a germline mismatch at one end, possibly a read error. This sequence joins TRBV7-9 and TRBJ2-7; 9 positions match TRBD1. This CDR3 spans 15 amino acids. Germline CDR1 reads SEHNR; CDR2 reads FQNEAQ (reference sequence). In nucleotides, the CDR3 is TGTTCCAGCAGCTTAACCGGACAGGGGCCCTACGAGCAGTACTTC. This codes for CSSSLTGQGPYEQYF.

This chain links TRBV7-9 with TRBJ2-3, with D hard to call. The CDR3 has 15 amino acids. V lost 1 base, J lost 1 base, and 9 bases lay in between. Germline CDR1 and CDR2: SEHNR and FQNEAQ (reference sequence). CDR3 protein: CASSLGDSRTDTQYF. Written as DNA, the CDR3 is TGTGCCAGCAGCTTAGGAGACTCTCGCACAGATACGCAGTATTTT.

The chain recombines TRBV5-4 with TRBJ1-1; perhaps TRBD1 as D (6 bases). Between the trimmed V and J ends, which lost 7 bases and 5 bases, there was a span of 21 bases. In germline, CDR1 is SGHNT, CDR2 YYREEE (reference sequence). The CDR3 has 15 residues. The CDR3 sequence is CASSLPWQGKTEAFF. CDR3 nucleotides: TGTGCCAGCTCCCTTCCCTGGCAGGGGAAGACTGAAGCTTTCTTT.

This clone appeared a few times. This sequence joins TRBV13 and TRBJ2-3; D might be TRBD1 (6 bases). Per germline, CDR1 PRHDT and CDR2 FYEKMQ (reference sequence). Trimming pared 1 base from V and 4 bases from J, leaving 12 bases between. The CDR3 is made up of 15 amino acids. CDR3 DNA sequence: TGTGCCAGCAGCTTAGTCGGGTCAGGGGCAGATACGCAGTATTTT. It is translated as CASSLVGSGADTQYF.

V and J are TRBV10-3 and TRBJ2-2, with TRBD2 matching 13 bases. CDR3 length equals 15 residues. V lost 6 bases, J lost 6 bases, and 4 bases stayed unmatched. Germline V CDR1 and CDR2: ENHRY, SYGVKD. The CDR3 here is CAIRALAGGPGELFF. DNA for the CDR3: TGTGCCATCAGAGCACTAGCGGGAGGGCCCGGGGAGCTGTTTTTT.

A remark on this clone: The same CDR3 also results from other DNA sequences found in this sample. The chain has TRBV6-5 and TRBJ1-1; 8 nucleotides align to TRBD1. This CDR3 contains 16 residues. The germline CDR1 and CDR2 sequences are MNHEY and SVGAGI. V lost 0 bases, J lost 4 bases, and 7 bases stayed unmatched. The chain's CDR3 is CASSYSRAGGVTEAFF. CDR3 sequence (DNA): TGTGCCAGCAGTTACTCCCGGGCAGGGGGCGTCACTGAAGCTTTCTTT.

This clone came up a few times. This chain connects TRBV9 to TRBJ1-4, with D unresolved. This CDR3 has 15 amino acids. Looked up from germline, CDR1 is SGDLS and CDR2 is YYNGEE. V dropped 2 bases and J dropped 3 bases, with 11 bases sitting between them. The CDR3 nucleotides are TGTGCCAGCAGCGTGCGGGTCGGGGCTAATGAAAAACTGTTTTTT. It translates to CASSVRVGANEKLFF. The complete variable domain, with remaining parts taken from reference TRBV9 and TRBJ1-4, reads DSGVTQTPKHLITATGQRVTLRCSPRSGDLSVYWYQQSLDQGLQFLIQYYNGEERAKGNILERFSAQQFPDLHSELNLSSLELGDSALYFCASSVRVGANEKLFFGSGTQLSVL.

The V gene is TRBV5-1, the J gene TRBJ2-7, with D perhaps TRBD1 (6 bases). V lost 0 bases and J 5 bases, leaving 9 bases between the germline ends. The CDR3 sequence is 13 residues long. Germline CDR1 is SGHRS and CDR2 is YFSETQ. For the CDR3, the DNA is TGCGCCAGCAGCTTGGAACAGGGCCACGAGCAGTACTTC. It translates to CASSLEQGHEQYF.

The chain uses TRBV7-3 and TRBJ1-2; tentatively, D is TRBD1 (5 bases). Germline V gives CDR1 SGHTA, CDR2 FQGTGA. CDR3 length: 15 residues. V shed 0 bases and J shed 4 bases, with 12 bases lying between them. CDR3 sequence: CASSLTGQGGYGYTF. Here the CDR3 DNA reads TGTGCCAGCAGCTTAACTGGCCAGGGCGGCTATGGCTACACCTTC.

The chain carries TRBV7-2 and TRBJ1-1; D gene unclear. CDR1 is SGHTA, CDR2 FQGNSA, per germline. The CDR3 has 13 residues. V lost 5 bases and J lost 1, with 8 bases in between. The CDR3 nucleotides read TGTGCCAGCAGCCTAACGTGGAACACTGAAGCTTTCTTT. It yields the protein CASSLTWNTEAFF.

This clone was found a few times. The V call is TRBV7-3, the J call TRBJ2-3, with 7 bases that match TRBD2. CDR3 length: 13 amino acids. Germline values: CDR1 SGHTA, CDR2 FQGTGA. Trimming cost V 6 bases and J 3 bases; bases outside gene matches: 3. The DNA of the CDR3 is TGTGCCAGCAGGGGGGGAGGGACAGATACGCAGTATTTT. Translating gives CASRGGGTDTQYF.

CDR3 nucleotides: TGTGCCTGGAGCATCATGAGGGTAGCCTACAATGAGCAGTTCTTC. Translating gives CAWSIMRVAYNEQFF. The rearrangement uses TRBV30 and TRBJ2-1; a weak D match, TRBD2 (5 bases). The CDR3 contains 15 residues. Looked up from germline, CDR1 is GTSNPN and CDR2 is SVGIG (reference sequence). The V and J ends lost 3 bases and 2 bases respectively, with 14 bases between them.

V usage is TRBV5-4 and J usage is TRBJ2-1; D might be TRBD1 (5 bases). From germline, CDR1 is SGHNT and CDR2 YYREEE (reference sequence). The CDR3 consists of 14 residues. V was shortened by 0 bases and J by 7 bases, with 11 bases between the two germline ends. The CDR3 loop is CASSLGPTGNEQFF. For the CDR3, the DNA is TGTGCCAGCAGCTTGGGGCCCACAGGTAATGAGCAGTTCTTC. Supplemented by reference TRBV5-4 and TRBJ2-1, the full variable domain reads ETGVTQSPTHLIKTRGQQVTLRCSSQSGHNTVSWYQQALGQGPQFIFQYYREEENGRGNFPPRFSGLQFPNYSSELNVNALELDDSALYLCASSLGPTGNEQFFGPGTRLTVL.

The rearrangement links TRBV7-9 to TRBJ2-3; D is undetermined. The CDR3 extends over 17 amino acids. Trimming pared 5 bases from V and 2 bases from J, leaving 20 bases between. Germline CDR1 and CDR2: SEHNR and FQNEAQ (reference sequence). The CDR3 coding sequence is TGTGCCAGCAGCCCCCAGTCAGTTGCTCACCCCACAGATACGCAGTATTTT. Its translation: CASSPQSVAHPTDTQYF.